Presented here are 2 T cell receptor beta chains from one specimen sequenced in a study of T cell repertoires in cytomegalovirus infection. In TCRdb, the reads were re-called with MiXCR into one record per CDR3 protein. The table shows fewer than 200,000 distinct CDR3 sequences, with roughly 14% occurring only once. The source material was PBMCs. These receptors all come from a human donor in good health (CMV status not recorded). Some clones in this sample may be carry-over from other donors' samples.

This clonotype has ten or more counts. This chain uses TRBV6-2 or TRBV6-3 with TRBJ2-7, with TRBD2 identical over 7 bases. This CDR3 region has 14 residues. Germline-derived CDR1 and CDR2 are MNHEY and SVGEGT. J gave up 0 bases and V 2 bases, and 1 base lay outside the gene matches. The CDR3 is CASSYRTSSYEQYF. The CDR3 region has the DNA TGTGCCAGCAGTTACCGGACTAGCTCCTACGAGCAGTACTTC.

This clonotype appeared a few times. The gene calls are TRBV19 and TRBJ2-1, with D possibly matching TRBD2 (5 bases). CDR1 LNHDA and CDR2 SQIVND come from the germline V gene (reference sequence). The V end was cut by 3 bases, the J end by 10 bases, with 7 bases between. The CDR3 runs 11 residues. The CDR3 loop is CASSIPGEQFF. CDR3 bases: TGTGCCAGTAGTATCCCGGGAGAGCAGTTCTTC.